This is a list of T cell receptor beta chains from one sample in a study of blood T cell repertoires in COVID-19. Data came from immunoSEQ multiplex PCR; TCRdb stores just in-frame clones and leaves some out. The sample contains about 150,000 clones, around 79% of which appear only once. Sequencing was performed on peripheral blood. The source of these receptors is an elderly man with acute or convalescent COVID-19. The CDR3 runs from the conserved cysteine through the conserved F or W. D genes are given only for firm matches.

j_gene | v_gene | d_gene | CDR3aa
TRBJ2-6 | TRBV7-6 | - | CASSSRPSSGANVLTF
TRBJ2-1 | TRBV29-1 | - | CSVRDTSYNEQFF
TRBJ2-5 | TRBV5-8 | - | CASSLGSSKETQYF
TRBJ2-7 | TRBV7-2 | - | CASTQRSWGDEQYF
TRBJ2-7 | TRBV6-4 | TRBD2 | CASTPDSGGSTVMYF
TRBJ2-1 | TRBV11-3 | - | CASSSSWGSQGQFF
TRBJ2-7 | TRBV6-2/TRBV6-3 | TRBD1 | CASSSYGQGVYEQYF
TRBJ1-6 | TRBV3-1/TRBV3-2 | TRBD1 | CASSTQTGSNSPLHF
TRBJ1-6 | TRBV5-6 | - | CASSLDPGMVGSPLHF
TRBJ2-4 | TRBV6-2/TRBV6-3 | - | CASSFRDLNPIQYF
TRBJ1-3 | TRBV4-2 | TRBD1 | CASSQVLDRGSGNTIYF
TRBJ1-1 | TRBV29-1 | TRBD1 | CSVFGQANAEAFF
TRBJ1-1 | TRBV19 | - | CASTRQAMNTEAFF
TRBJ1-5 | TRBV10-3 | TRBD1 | CAISEGQGSVSNQPQHF
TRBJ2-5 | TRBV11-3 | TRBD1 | CASSWGQLGETQYF
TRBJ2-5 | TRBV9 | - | CASSVAGHRETQYF
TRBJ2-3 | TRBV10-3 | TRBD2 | CAISESRTSGGDTQYF
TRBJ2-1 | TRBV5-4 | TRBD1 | CASSGPGTGGSDEQFF
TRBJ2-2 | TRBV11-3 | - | CASSRTDTGELFF
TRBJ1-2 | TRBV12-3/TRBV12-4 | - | CASTPFTNYGYTF
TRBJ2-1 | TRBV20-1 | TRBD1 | CSATGGLGIF
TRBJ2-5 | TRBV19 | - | CASMRAGGQETQYF
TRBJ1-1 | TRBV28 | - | CASSLSGSEAFF
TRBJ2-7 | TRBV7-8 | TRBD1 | CASSRFGQGPYEQYF
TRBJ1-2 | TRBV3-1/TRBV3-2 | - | CASSQDHSGGAGGYTF
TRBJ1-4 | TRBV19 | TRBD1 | CASSIGQGAGEKLFF
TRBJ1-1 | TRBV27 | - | CASSLSVIGGYTEAFF
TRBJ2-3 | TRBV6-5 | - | CASSLGGVTDTQYF
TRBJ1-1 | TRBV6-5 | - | CASSEDRNTEAFF
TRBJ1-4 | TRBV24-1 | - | CATSDSLGQTEKLFF
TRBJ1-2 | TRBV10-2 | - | CASSPGTRANYGYTF
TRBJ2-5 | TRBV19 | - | CASGGETQYF
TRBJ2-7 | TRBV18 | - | CASSPGSSYEQYF
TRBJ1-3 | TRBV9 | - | CASSVRSGTDMGNTIYF
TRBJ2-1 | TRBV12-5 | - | CASGSRDNEQFF
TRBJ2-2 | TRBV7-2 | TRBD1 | CASSPQGALTGELFF
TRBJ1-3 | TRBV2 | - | CASSEAGEASTGNTIYF
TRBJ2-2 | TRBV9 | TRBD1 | CASSVVIWGQGATGELFF